This entry lists 14 T cell receptor beta chains sequenced from one sample in a study of Graves' ophthalmopathy and Graves' hyperthyroidism. Scientists amplified the TCR beta CDR3 regions from RNA transcripts. Second-round multiplex PCR came after first-round RT-PCR with HTBI primers. Via MiXCR, TCRdb re-called the multiplex PCR reads, giving one row per CDR3 protein. The table includes 350,000 to 400,000 distinct CDR3 sequences, 18% detected once. Sequenced material: peripheral blood. The source of these receptors is a woman aged 18-35 years with Graves' ophthalmopathy.

This clonotype showed up many times. V usage is TRBV10-3 and J usage is TRBJ1-1; no clear D. The V and J ends lost 10 bases and 8 bases respectively, with 29 bases between them. The CDR3 is 16 residues long. Germline V gene data show CDR1 as ENHRY and CDR2 as SYGVKD. The CDR3 is CATETLPPGSGAEAFF. CDR3 DNA: TGTGCCACCGAGACCCTCCCCCCGGGCAGCGGCGCCGAAGCTTTCTTT.

This clonotype was observed many times. CDR3 loop: CASRVQRASGYTF. CDR3 sequence (DNA): TGTGCCAGCAGGGTCCAAAGGGCGAGTGGCTACACCTTC. The chain uses TRBV28 and TRBJ1-2; D not certain. Germline V gives CDR1 MDHEN, CDR2 SYDVKM. The CDR3 has 13 amino acids. Trimming took off 6 bases at V and 7 bases at J, with 15 bases between the two ends.

This clonotype was picked up a small number of times. This chain connects TRBV3-1 to TRBJ1-1, with TRBD1 as a possible D gene (5 bases). CDR3 length equals 19 residues. Germline V gene sequence: CDR1 LGHDT, CDR2 YNNKEL (reference sequence). V lost 4 bases, J lost 1 base, and 25 bases lay in between. CDR3 residues: CASSRKRGWGGLRNTEAFF. CDR3 sequence (DNA): TGTGCCAGCAGCCGAAAACGCGGTTGGGGGGGGTTGCGGAACACTGAAGCTTTCTTT.

This clonotype was seen repeatedly, ten times or more. The chain is built from TRBV7-2 and TRBJ1-1, with D uncertain. Per germline, CDR1 SGHTA and CDR2 FQGNSA. Deletions cut 4 bases from V and 12 bases from J, with 24 bases between. There are 15 residues in the CDR3. CDR3 in amino acids: CASSSRPGRYNDPFF. The CDR3 coding sequence is TGTGCCAGCAGCTCACGCCCGGGCCGATACAACGACCCTTTCTTT.

This clonotype was detected ten times or more. The chain carries TRBV9 and TRBJ2-7; no definite D call. V lost 0 bases and J lost 1, with 8 bases in between. Germline CDR1 SGDLS, CDR2 YYNGEE. The CDR3 loop spans 14 amino acids. In nucleotides, the CDR3 is TGTGCCAGCAGCGTAGCTGTGAGTTCCTACGAGCAGTACTTC. It translates to CASSVAVSSYEQYF.

Many counts were recorded for this clonotype. This rearrangement joins TRBV14 to TRBJ2-2, with D unclear. From germline, CDR1 is SGHDN and CDR2 FVKESK. The CDR3 is made up of 13 amino acids. Trimming cost V 5 bases and J 4 bases, with 8 bases left between them. The CDR3 region is CASSETRTGELFF. For the CDR3, the DNA is TGTGCCAGCAGCGAAACACGCACCGGGGAGCTGTTTTTT.

At least ten counts were recorded for this clonotype. The rearrangement links TRBV7-6 to TRBJ1-1; D not resolved. The length of the CDR3 is 14 residues. Trimming pared 0 bases from V and 3 bases from J, leaving 8 bases between. Germline lookup yields CDR1 SGHVS and CDR2 FNYEAQ. The CDR3 sequence: CASSLALGDTEAFF. The CDR3 region has the DNA TGTGCCAGCAGCTTAGCGCTCGGGGACACTGAAGCTTTCTTT.

Ten or more counts support this clonotype. The chain is built from TRBV28 and TRBJ1-1, with D possibly TRBD1 on 6 matching bases. The CDR3 sequence is 16 residues long. Germline-derived CDR1 and CDR2 are MDHEN and SYDVKM. V lost 5 bases and J lost 3, with 19 bases in between. DNA for the CDR3: TGTGCCAGCAGTCCCCTTTCCCGGAGGGGGGACACTGAAGCTTTCTTT. Encoded protein: CASSPLSRRGDTEAFF.

This clonotype was detected many times. The gene calls are TRBV27 and TRBJ2-7; D is ambiguous. The CDR3 is made up of 14 amino acids. CDR1 and CDR2 from the germline V gene are MNHEY and SMNVEV (reference sequence). Trimming removed 2 bases at V and 3 bases at J, with 11 bases between. Here the CDR3 reads CASSLMSPIYEQYF. The CDR3 coding sequence is TGTGCCAGCAGTTTAATGTCCCCCATCTACGAGCAGTACTTC.

This clonotype was detected ten times or more. The genes are TRBV7-9 and TRBJ2-2; no reliable D call. The germline V gene encodes CDR1 SEHNR and CDR2 FQNEAQ (reference sequence). The CDR3 consists of 15 residues. Trimming took off 5 bases at V and 0 bases at J, with 10 bases between the two ends. The CDR3 region is CASSPGRSNTGELFF. The DNA for the CDR3 is TGTGCCAGCAGCCCAGGAAGATCGAACACCGGGGAGCTGTTTTTT.

The J gene is TRBJ1-5, the V gene TRBV6-2 or TRBV6-3, with a weak D call TRBD1 (6 bases). The CDR3 is 16 residues long. The V and J ends lost 4 bases and 8 bases respectively, with 21 bases between them. From germline, CDR1 is MNHEY and CDR2 SVGEGT. The CDR3 DNA reads as TGTGCCAGCAGTTGGGGAAGAGCGGGGGGCAGGAAGCCCCAGCATTTT. Translating gives CASSWGRAGGRKPQHF.

V usage is TRBV30 and J usage is TRBJ1-1, with D perhaps TRBD1 (5 bases). CDR3 length: 13 residues. Trimming shortened V by 3 bases and J by 1 base, and 9 bases separated the two germline ends. Germline lookup yields CDR1 GTSNPN and CDR2 SVGIG (reference sequence). The CDR3 sequence: CAWSLQANTEAFF. The CDR3, as DNA: TGTGCCTGGAGCTTACAGGCGAACACTGAAGCTTTCTTT.

This clonotype was counted at least ten times. The chain couples TRBV30 to TRBJ1-5; D gene uncertain. Per the germline V gene, CDR1 is GTSNPN and CDR2 is SVGIG (reference sequence). The CDR3 is made up of 13 amino acids. The V gene lost 1 base and the J gene lost 2 bases, with 6 bases spanning the gap. The CDR3 DNA reads as TGTGCCTGGAGTGAGCAGCGCAATCAGCCCCAGCATTTT. This translates into CAWSEQRNQPQHF. Combining the CDR3 with reference TRBV30 and TRBJ1-5 gives the whole variable domain SQTIHQWPATLVQPVGSPLSLECTVEGTSNPNLYWYRQAAGRGLQLLFYSVGIGQISSEVPQNLSASRPQDRQFILSSKKLLLSDSGFYLCAWSEQRNQPQHFGDGTRLSIL.

There are many counts of this clonotype. The rearrangement uses TRBV6-5 and TRBJ1-1; a possible D gene is TRBD1 (6 bases). The CDR3 runs to 14 residues. In germline, CDR1 is MNHEY, CDR2 SVGAGI. The ends were cut back, 2 bases at V and 1 base at J, with 8 bases in the middle. CDR3 DNA: TGTGCCAGCAGTTACACAGGGACGAACACTGAAGCTTTCTTT. Protein product: CASSYTGTNTEAFF.